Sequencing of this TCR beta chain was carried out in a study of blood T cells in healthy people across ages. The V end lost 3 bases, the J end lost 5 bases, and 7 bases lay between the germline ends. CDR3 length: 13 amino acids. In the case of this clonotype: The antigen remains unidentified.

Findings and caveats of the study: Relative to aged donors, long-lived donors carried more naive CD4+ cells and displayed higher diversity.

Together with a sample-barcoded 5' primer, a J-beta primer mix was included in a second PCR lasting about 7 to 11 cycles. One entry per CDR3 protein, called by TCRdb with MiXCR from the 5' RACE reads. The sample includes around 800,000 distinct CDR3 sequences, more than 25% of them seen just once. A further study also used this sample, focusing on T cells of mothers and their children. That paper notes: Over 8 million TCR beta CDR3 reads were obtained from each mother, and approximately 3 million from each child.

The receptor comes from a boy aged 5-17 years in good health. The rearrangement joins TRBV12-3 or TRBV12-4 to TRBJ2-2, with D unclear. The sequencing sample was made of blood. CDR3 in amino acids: CASSFAITGELFF. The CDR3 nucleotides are TGTGCCAGCAGTTTTGCCATTACCGGGGAGCTGTTTTTT.